In its sample, the clone carrying this T cell receptor (beta chain) was seen once. Antigen specificity is unknown. The entry originates in a study of chemoradiotherapy in HPV16-positive cancers. Trimming removed 2 bases at V and 1 base at J, with 13 bases between. The CDR3 loop spans 16 amino acids. The germline gives CDR1 SGHDT, CDR2 YYEEEE. Whole-study findings and limits: HPV-specific T cells were functionally defined from only a couple of HPV16-positive patients.

Measured with immunoSEQ multiplex PCR; TCRdb has only the in-frame clones, and not every one. Of approximately 5,500 clones in the sample, 65% to 80% are singletons; the top ten hold 12% to 15%. The rearrangement links TRBV5-6 to TRBJ1-5; a weak D match, TRBD1 (5 bases). This sample comprised tumor tissue, obtained from a patient who underwent chemoradiotherapy. This clonotype originated in a human donor with HPV-associated anogenital cancer. The CDR3 DNA reads as TGTGCCAGCAGCTTCTTCAGGGAGAGCAGCAATCAGCCCCAGCATTTT. This codes for CASSFFRESSNQPQHF.